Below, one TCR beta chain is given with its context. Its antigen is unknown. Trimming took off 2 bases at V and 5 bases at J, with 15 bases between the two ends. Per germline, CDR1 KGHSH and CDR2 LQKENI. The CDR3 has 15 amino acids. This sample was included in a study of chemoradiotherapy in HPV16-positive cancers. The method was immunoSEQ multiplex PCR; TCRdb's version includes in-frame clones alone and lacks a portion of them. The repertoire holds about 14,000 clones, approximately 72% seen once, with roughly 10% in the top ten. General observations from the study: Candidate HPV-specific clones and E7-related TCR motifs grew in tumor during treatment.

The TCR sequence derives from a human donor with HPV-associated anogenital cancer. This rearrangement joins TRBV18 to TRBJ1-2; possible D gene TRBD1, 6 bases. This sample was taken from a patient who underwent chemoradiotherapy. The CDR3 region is CASSPSMGADYGYTF. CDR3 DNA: TGTGCCAGCTCACCATCTATGGGGGCGGATTATGGCTACACCTTC. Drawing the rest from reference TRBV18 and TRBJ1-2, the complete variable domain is NAGVMQNPRHLVRRRGQEARLRCSPMKGHSHVYWYRQLPEEGLKFMVYLQKENIIDESGMPKERFSAEFPKEGPSILRIQQVVRGDSAAYFCASSPSMGADYGYTFGSGTRLTVV.